One sample yielded the 8 T cell receptor beta chains listed below, sequenced in a study of OX40 agonist ivuxolimab in advanced cancers. Measured with immunoSEQ multiplex PCR; TCRdb has only the in-frame clones, and not every one. The profile shows about 83,000 clones, nearly 90% of them singletons. Sequences were derived from CD4+ or CD8+ T cells sorted from blood, sampled in a trial of the OX40 agonist ivuxolimab. The receptors here all came from an adult with an advanced solid tumor such as melanoma, head and neck, liver or kidney cancer.

The V gene is TRBV5-6, the J gene TRBJ2-7, with TRBD2 matching over 7 bases. The CDR3 has 15 amino acids. The ends lost 0 bases at V and 2 bases at J; junction bases unmatched: 5. The germline CDR1 and CDR2 sequences are SGHDT and YYEEEE. Here the CDR3 reads CASSLVASGTYEQYF. The CDR3 DNA reads as TGTGCCAGCAGCTTGGTAGCTAGCGGTACCTACGAGCAGTACTTC.

This clone was counted once. This sequence joins TRBV5-1 and TRBJ2-3, with D perhaps TRBD2 (5 bases). From germline, CDR1 is SGHRS and CDR2 YFSETQ. Trimming removed 3 bases from V and 4 bases from J, with 9 bases in between. This CDR3 contains 13 residues. CDR3 amino acids: CASSWTRSDTQYF. DNA for the CDR3: TGCGCCAGCAGCTGGACTCGTTCAGATACGCAGTATTTT.

V and J are TRBV9 and TRBJ1-2; 8 nucleotides align to TRBD1. This CDR3 region has 16 residues. V was clipped by 6 bases and J by 4 bases; unmatched bases: 14. The germline V gene encodes CDR1 SGDLS and CDR2 YYNGEE. In DNA form, the CDR3 reads TGTGCCAGCACCCGCCTTCCCCAGGGGGCTAGCTATGGCTACACCTTC. This codes for CASTRLPQGASYGYTF. The entire variable domain, with the rest obtained from reference TRBV9 and TRBJ1-2, is as follows: DSGVTQTPKHLITATGQRVTLRCSPRSGDLSVYWYQQSLDQGLQFLIQYYNGEERAKGNILERFSAQQFPDLHSELNLSSLELGDSALYFCASTRLPQGASYGYTFGSGTRLTVV.

The chain couples TRBV10-3 to TRBJ2-2, with D tentatively TRBD1 (5 bases). In germline, CDR1 is ENHRY, CDR2 SYGVKD. The CDR3 loop spans 15 amino acids. V dropped 4 bases and J dropped 0 bases, with 9 bases sitting between them. CDR3 sequence: CAISGGGTNTGELFF. The CDR3 DNA reads as TGTGCCATCAGTGGGGGCGGAACGAACACCGGGGAGCTGTTTTTT.

This chain links TRBV27 with TRBJ1-5; D unresolved. The germline V gene has CDR1 MNHEY and CDR2 SMNVEV (reference sequence). Trimming left V 6 bases short and J 7 bases short, with 13 bases between. CDR3 size: 13 residues. CDR3 loop: CASRSGVGQPQHF. The CDR3 DNA follows: TGTGCCAGCAGATCCGGGGTTGGACAGCCCCAGCATTTT.

This clone was picked up a small number of times. The chain recombines TRBV5-1 with TRBJ1-6, with D hard to call. V was clipped by 0 bases and J by 3 bases, with 10 bases between them. The germline V gene has CDR1 SGHRS and CDR2 YFSETQ. This CDR3 is built from 16 residues. The CDR3 here is CASSLGETLYNSPLHF. The CDR3 coding sequence is TGCGCCAGCAGCTTGGGGGAGACTCTCTATAATTCACCCCTCCACTTT.

The J gene is TRBJ2-5, the V gene TRBV18; D remains ambiguous. V lost 3 bases to trimming and J lost 5 bases, with 10 bases between them. This CDR3 has 13 residues. CDR1 KGHSH and CDR2 LQKENI come from the germline V gene. The CDR3 sequence: CASSPAAWETQYF. In DNA form, the CDR3 reads TGTGCCAGCTCACCCGCCGCGTGGGAGACCCAGTACTTC.

The rearrangement uses TRBV6-6 and TRBJ1-2, with D possibly TRBD1 on 6 matching bases. The CDR3 spans 13 residues. Deletions cut 2 bases from V and 5 bases from J, with 9 bases between. CDR1 MNHNY and CDR2 SVGAGI come from the germline V gene (reference sequence). The CDR3 sequence is CASSYDRRYGYTF. In DNA, the CDR3 is TGTGCCAGCAGTTACGACAGGAGATATGGCTACACCTTC.